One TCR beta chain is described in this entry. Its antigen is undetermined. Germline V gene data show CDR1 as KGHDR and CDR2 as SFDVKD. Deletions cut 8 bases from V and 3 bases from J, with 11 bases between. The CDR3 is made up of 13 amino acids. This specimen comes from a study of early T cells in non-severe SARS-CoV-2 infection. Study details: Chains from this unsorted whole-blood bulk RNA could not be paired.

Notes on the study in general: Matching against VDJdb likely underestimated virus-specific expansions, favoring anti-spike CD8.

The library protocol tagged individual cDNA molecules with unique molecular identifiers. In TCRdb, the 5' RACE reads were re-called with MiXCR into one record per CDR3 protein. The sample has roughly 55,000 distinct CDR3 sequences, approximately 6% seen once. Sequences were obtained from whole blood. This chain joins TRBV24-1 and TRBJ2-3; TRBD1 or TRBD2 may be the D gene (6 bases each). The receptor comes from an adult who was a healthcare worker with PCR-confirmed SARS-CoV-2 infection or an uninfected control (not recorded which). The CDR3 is CATKGGGTDTQYF. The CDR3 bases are TGTGCCACCAAGGGGGGCGGTACAGATACGCAGTATTTT.